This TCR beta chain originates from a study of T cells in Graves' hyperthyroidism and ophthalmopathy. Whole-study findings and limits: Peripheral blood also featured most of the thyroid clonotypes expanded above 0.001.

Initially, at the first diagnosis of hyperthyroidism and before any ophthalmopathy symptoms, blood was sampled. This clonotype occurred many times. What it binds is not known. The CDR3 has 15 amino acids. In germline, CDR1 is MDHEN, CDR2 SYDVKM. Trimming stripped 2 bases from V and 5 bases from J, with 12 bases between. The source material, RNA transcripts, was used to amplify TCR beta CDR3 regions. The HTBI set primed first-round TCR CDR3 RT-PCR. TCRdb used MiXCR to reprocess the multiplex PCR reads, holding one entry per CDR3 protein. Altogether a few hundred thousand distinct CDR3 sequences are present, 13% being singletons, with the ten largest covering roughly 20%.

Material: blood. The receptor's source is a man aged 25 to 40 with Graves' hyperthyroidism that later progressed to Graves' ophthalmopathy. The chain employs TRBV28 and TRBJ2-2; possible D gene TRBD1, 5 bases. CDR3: CASSLIPAGTGELFF. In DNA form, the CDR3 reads TGTGCCAGCAGTTTAATCCCCGCAGGGACCGGGGAGCTGTTTTTT.